This T cell receptor beta chain was retrieved from a study of beta chain features in type 1 diabetes. Study in general: Healthy donors and patients had similar age, gender and cell yields.

Trimming took off 5 bases at V and 2 bases at J, with 13 bases between the two ends. The CDR3 contains 14 residues. Germline V gives CDR1 LNHDA, CDR2 SQIVND (reference sequence). The sequenced template was cDNA made from the entire isolated RNA. Profiling relied on immunoSEQ multiplex PCR, and the TCRdb table lists in-frame clones only, not all of them. This table has roughly 350,000 clones, roughly 11% appearing once. Overall study results and limits: The influence of HLA type on TCRB rearrangement stayed undetermined. The VDJ junctions of type 1 diabetes patients carried fewer insertions and more deletions.

Sort purity for all populations was recorded as exceeding 98%. This clone turned up a few times. What it binds is not known. Specimen: naive CD4+ T cells from blood. The clonotype was recovered from a woman between 25 and 40 years old in good health. The rearrangement links TRBV19 to TRBJ2-7, with D perhaps matching TRBD1 (6 bases). As DNA, the CDR3 is TGTGCCAGTAGTTTCGCAGGGGAAACCTACGAGCAGTACTTC. Translating it yields CASSFAGETYEQYF.